A single sample is the source of the 18 T cell receptor beta chains below, sequenced in a study of T-cell reconstitution after alpha-beta-depleted transplantation in children. This sample's TCRbeta library carried unique molecular identifier barcodes. Each CDR3 protein is one row after TCRdb ran MiXCR on the PCR reads. The sample lists about 440,000 distinct CDR3 sequences, roughly 43% occurring once. The sequences come from PBMCs, collected before TCRalphabeta/CD19-depleted stem cell transplant. These receptors all stem from a girl aged 2-15 years with aplastic anemia, due to receive a stem cell transplant.

This clonotype was counted a few times. V is TRBV19 and J is TRBJ2-2; no clear D. There are 15 residues in the CDR3. The V end lost 6 bases, the J end lost 0 bases, and 11 bases lay between the germline ends. The germline gives CDR1 LNHDA, CDR2 SQIVND (reference sequence). CDR3 DNA: TGTGCCAGTAGGGTAACGGGTCCGAACACCGGGGAGCTGTTTTTT. Translated, it gives CASRVTGPNTGELFF.

This clonotype came up many times. This rearrangement joins TRBV7-9 to TRBJ2-7; D gene unclear. Germline assignment: CDR1 SEHNR and CDR2 FQNEAQ (reference sequence). Trimming pared 5 bases from V and 6 bases from J, leaving 11 bases between. The CDR3 sequence is 12 residues long. CDR3: CASSLSTSEQYF. The CDR3 nucleotides read TGTGCCAGCAGCCTTTCAACCAGCGAGCAGTACTTC.

This clonotype was detected once. The chain couples TRBV18 to TRBJ2-3; D is unclear. The germline V gene has CDR1 KGHSH and CDR2 LQKENI. V lost 6 bases and J 4 bases, leaving 17 bases between the germline ends. This CDR3 has 15 amino acids. The CDR3 is CASSPWPTNADTQYF. The CDR3 coding sequence is TGTGCCAGCTCCCCTTGGCCGACAAACGCAGATACGCAGTATTTT.

This sequence joins TRBV3-1 and TRBJ1-3; maybe TRBD1 (6 bases). The CDR3 spans 15 residues. Trimming removed 8 bases at V and 4 bases at J, with 18 bases between. Germline CDR1 LGHDT, CDR2 YNNKEL (reference sequence). In DNA form, the CDR3 reads TGTGCCAGCTCCTCCCGGGGGGCGAGCGGAAACACCATATATTTT. Translated, it gives CASSSRGASGNTIYF.

This clonotype was seen only a few times. This chain uses TRBV7-3 with TRBJ2-3; unclear D gene. Germline assignment: CDR1 SGHTA and CDR2 FQGTGA. The CDR3 spans 13 residues. V was clipped by 4 bases and J by 1 base, with 6 bases between them. The CDR3 loop is CASSSIGTDTQYF. Here the CDR3 DNA reads TGTGCCAGCAGCTCGATAGGCACAGATACGCAGTATTTT.

This clonotype was picked up many times. The CDR3 region has the DNA TGTGCCAGCACCGAGGACCCCTACAATGAGCAGTTCTTC. Protein sequence: CASTEDPYNEQFF. The chain recombines TRBV7-2 with TRBJ2-1; D is unclear. CDR3 length: 13 amino acids. Germline V gene sequence: CDR1 SGHTA, CDR2 FQGNSA. V lost 7 bases to trimming and J lost 2 bases, with 9 bases between them.

The chain employs TRBV27 and TRBJ2-5, with D perhaps TRBD1 (6 bases). Trimming stripped 8 bases from V and 9 bases from J, with 16 bases between. The CDR3 sequence is 12 residues long. Per the germline V gene, CDR1 is MNHEY and CDR2 is SMNVEV (reference sequence). Here the CDR3 DNA reads TGTGCCAGCCGAGGGGGTGCCGGGGCCCAGTACTTC. Translation gives CASRGGAGAQYF.

The V gene is TRBV12-3 or TRBV12-4, the J gene TRBJ1-3, with TRBD1 identical over 8 bases. The V segment lost 1 base and the J segment 0 bases; nucleotides outside the gene matches: 8. This CDR3 has 18 amino acids. The chain's CDR3 is CASSLVRTGPSSGNTIYF. CDR3 DNA sequence: TGTGCCAGCAGTTTAGTGAGGACAGGGCCATCCTCTGGAAACACCATATATTTT.

This clonotype was recorded a few times. The chain combines TRBV20-1 with TRBJ2-7, with 10 bases matching TRBD2. The CDR3 is 15 residues long. Trimming took 6 bases from V and 5 from J; bases not matched to a gene: 13. Germline V CDR1 and CDR2: DFQATT, SNEGSKA (reference sequence). CDR3 bases: TGCAGTGCGAGAACCGGACTAGCGGACGCGAACGAGCAGTACTTC. This sequence encodes CSARTGLADANEQYF.

This clonotype was seen more than once but under ten times. The V call is TRBV7-9, the J call TRBJ2-1, with a tentative D call TRBD2 (5 bases). The CDR3 totals 15 residues. Per germline, CDR1 SEHNR and CDR2 FQNEAQ (reference sequence). The ends were cut back, 1 base at V and 2 bases at J, with 9 bases in the middle. Here the CDR3 reads CASSLGGPPYNEQFF. In DNA, the CDR3 is TGTGCCAGCAGCTTAGGAGGGCCCCCCTACAATGAGCAGTTCTTC.

This clonotype was counted many times. The J gene is TRBJ1-2, the V gene TRBV5-4; D might be TRBD1 (6 bases). Looked up from germline, CDR1 is SGHNT and CDR2 is YYREEE (reference sequence). V was trimmed by 7 bases and J by 4 bases, leaving 17 bases between them. The CDR3 extends over 14 amino acids. CDR3 coding DNA: TGTGCCAGCTTCGCGATCCAGGGGAGCTATGGCTACACCTTC. As protein: CASFAIQGSYGYTF.

This clonotype was detected ten times or more. The chain joins TRBV6-5 to TRBJ2-1; 13 bases map to TRBD2. The V gene end was trimmed by 1 base and the J gene end by 6 bases; junction bases not matched to a gene: 3. Germline V gives CDR1 MNHEY, CDR2 SVGAGI. This CDR3 is 16 amino acids long. The CDR3 DNA reads TGTGCCAGCAGTTACTGGACTAGCGGGAGCTCCAATGAGCAGTTCTTC. Protein sequence: CASSYWTSGSSNEQFF.

The CDR3, as DNA: TGTGCCAGCAGCTTAAGCGCAGGGGGCGTCACTGGAAACACCATATATTTT. Translated: CASSLSAGGVTGNTIYF. This sequence joins TRBV7-2 and TRBJ1-3; 8 nucleotides match TRBD1. CDR1 and CDR2 (germline): SGHTA, FQGNSA. CDR3 size: 17 residues. V lost 2 bases, J lost 2 bases, and 8 bases stayed unmatched.

The J gene is TRBJ1-5, the V gene TRBV15; 9 bases are shared with TRBD1. V was clipped by 5 bases and J by 2 bases; unmatched bases: 4. The germline V gene has CDR1 LNHNV and CDR2 YYDKDF (reference sequence). The CDR3 has 15 residues. The CDR3 DNA sequence: TGTGCCACCAGCGGGACAGGGAGGGGCAATCAGCCCCAGCATTTT. Its translation is CATSGTGRGNQPQHF. Supplemented by reference TRBV15 and TRBJ1-5, the full variable domain reads DAMVIQNPRYQVTQFGKPVTLSCSQTLNHNVMYWYQQKSSQAPKLLFHYYDKDFNNEADTPDNFQSRRPNTSFCFLDIRSPGLGDTAMYLCATSGTGRGNQPQHFGDGTRLSIL.

The rearrangement links TRBV24-1 to TRBJ1-1; TRBD1 agrees at 9 bases. CDR1 is KGHDR, CDR2 SFDVKD, per germline. After removal of 4 bases from V and 3 bases from J, the junction contained 5 bases not matched to a gene. The CDR3 contains 15 residues. The CDR3 protein is CATSDGGTGYTEAFF. CDR3 DNA: TGTGCCACCAGTGACGGCGGGACAGGGTACACTGAAGCTTTCTTT.

This clonotype was recorded at least ten times. The J gene is TRBJ2-4, the V gene TRBV10-2; TRBD1 aligns across 8 bases. The CDR3 sequence is 15 residues long. CDR1 and CDR2 (germline): WSHSY, SAAADI. With V trimmed by 4 bases and J by 0 bases, 2 bases remained unmatched. CDR3 DNA sequence: TGCGCCAGCAGTGGGGGACAGGTAGCCAAAAACATTCAGTACTTC. It translates to CASSGGQVAKNIQYF.

V usage is TRBV20-1 and J usage is TRBJ1-5; D not certain. The CDR3 is 12 amino acids. Trimming removed 6 bases from V and 5 bases from J, with 11 bases in between. Germline V gene sequence: CDR1 DFQATT, CDR2 SNEGSKA (reference sequence). This CDR3 is CSAQMWDQPQHF. The CDR3 region has the DNA TGCAGTGCCCAGATGTGGGATCAGCCCCAGCATTTT.

This clonotype was detected a few times. CDR3 bases: TGTGCCAGCAGTTACTCGCCGGCGAACACTGAAGCTTTCTTT. It is translated as CASSYSPANTEAFF. V gene TRBV6-5 combines with J gene TRBJ1-1; D unresolved. Germline V CDR1 and CDR2: MNHEY, SVGAGI. This CDR3 is built from 14 residues. The germline V and J ends were trimmed by 0 bases and 1 base, with 6 bases remaining between them.